The clone carrying this T cell receptor (beta chain) was observed many times. The entry originates in a study of T-cell memory formation after mild COVID-19. TCRdb re-analysed the 5' RACE reads in MiXCR, keeping a single row per CDR3 protein. The sample includes approximately 150,000 distinct CDR3 sequences, about 5.7% of them seen just once. The sequencing input was PBMCs or a T cell subset sorted from them (not recorded which). The receptor was isolated from an adult woman who had mild COVID-19 (a few samples of this study predate the infection). Cell type and time point are not known.

As DNA, the CDR3 is TGTGCCAGCAGTTTGGCGGGAGGGACGGAGACCCAGTACTTC. Encoded protein: CASSLAGGTETQYF. The V and J genes are TRBV12-3 or TRBV12-4 and TRBJ2-5, with 9 nucleotides matching TRBD2. The CDR3 has 14 residues. Trimming removed 3 bases from V and 5 bases from J; junction bases left unmatched: 4.